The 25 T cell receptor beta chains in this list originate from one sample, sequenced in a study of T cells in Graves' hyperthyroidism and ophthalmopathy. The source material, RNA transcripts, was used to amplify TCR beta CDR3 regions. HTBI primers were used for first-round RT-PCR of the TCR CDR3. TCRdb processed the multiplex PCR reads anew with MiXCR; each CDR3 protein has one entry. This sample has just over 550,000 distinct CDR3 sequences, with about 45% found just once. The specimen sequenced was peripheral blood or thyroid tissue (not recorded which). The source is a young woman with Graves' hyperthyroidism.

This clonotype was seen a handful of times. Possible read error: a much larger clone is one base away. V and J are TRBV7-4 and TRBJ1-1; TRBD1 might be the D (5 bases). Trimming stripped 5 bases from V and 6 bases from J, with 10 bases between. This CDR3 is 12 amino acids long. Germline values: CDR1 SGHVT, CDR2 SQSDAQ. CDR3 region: CASSQGSPEAFF. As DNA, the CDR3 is TGTGCCAGCAGCCAGGGAAGCCCTGAAGCTTTCTTT.

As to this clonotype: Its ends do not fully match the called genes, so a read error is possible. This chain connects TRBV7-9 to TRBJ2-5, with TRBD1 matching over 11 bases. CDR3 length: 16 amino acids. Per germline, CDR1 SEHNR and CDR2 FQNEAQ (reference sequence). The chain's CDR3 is CASSQGLGTGGETQYF. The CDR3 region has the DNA TGCGCCAGCAGCCAAGGCCTCGGGACAGGGGGGGAGACCCAGTACTTC. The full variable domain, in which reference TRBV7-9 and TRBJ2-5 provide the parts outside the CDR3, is DTGVSQNPRHKITKRGQNVTFRCDPISEHNRLYWYRQTLGQGPEFLTYFQNEAQLEKSRLLSDRFSAERPKGSFSTLEIQRTEQGDSAMYLCASSQGLGTGGETQYFGPGTRLLVL.

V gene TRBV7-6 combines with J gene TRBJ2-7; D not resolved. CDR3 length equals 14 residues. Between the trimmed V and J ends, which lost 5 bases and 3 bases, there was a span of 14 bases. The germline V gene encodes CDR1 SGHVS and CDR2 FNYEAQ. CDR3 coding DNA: TGTGCCAGCAGCAAACGAGGCCTGGGCTACGAGCAGTACTTC. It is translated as CASSKRGLGYEQYF.

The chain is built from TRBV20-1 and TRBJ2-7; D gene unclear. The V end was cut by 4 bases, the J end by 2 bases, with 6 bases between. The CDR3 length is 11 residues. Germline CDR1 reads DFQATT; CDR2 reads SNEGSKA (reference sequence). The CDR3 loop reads CSANDAYEQYF. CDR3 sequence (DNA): TGCAGTGCTAATGATGCCTACGAGCAGTACTTC.

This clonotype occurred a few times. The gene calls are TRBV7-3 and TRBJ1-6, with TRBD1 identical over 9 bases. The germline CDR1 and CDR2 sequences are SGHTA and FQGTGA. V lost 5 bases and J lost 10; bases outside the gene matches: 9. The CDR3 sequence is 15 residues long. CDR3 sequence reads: CASSPLGQGKSPLHF. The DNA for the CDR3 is TGTGCCAGCAGCCCCTTAGGACAGGGGAAGTCACCCCTCCACTTT.

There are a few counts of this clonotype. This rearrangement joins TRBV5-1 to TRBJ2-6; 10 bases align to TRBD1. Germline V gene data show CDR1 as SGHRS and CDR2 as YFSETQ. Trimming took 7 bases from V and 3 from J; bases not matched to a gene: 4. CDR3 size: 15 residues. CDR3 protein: CASGQGEYGANVLTF. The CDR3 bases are TGCGCCAGCGGACAGGGGGAATATGGGGCCAACGTCCTGACTTTC.

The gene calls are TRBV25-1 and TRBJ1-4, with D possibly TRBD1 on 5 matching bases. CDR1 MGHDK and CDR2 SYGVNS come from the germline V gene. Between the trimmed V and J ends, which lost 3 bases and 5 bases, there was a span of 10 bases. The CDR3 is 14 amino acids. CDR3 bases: TGTGCCAGCAGTGACCCGACAGTGAATGAAAAACTGTTTTTT. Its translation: CASSDPTVNEKLFF.

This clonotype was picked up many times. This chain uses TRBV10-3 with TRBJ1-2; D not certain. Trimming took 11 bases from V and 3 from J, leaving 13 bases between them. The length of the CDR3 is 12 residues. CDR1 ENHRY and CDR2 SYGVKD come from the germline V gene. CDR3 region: CAVGKGDYGYTF. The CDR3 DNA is TGTGCCGTCGGGAAAGGTGACTATGGCTACACCTTC.

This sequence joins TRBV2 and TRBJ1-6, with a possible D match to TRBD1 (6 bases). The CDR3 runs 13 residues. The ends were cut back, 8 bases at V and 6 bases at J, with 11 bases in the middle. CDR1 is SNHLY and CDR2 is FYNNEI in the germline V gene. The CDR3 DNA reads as TGTGCCAGCGCAACAGGGTTTAATTCACCCCTCCACTTT. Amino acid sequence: CASATGFNSPLHF.

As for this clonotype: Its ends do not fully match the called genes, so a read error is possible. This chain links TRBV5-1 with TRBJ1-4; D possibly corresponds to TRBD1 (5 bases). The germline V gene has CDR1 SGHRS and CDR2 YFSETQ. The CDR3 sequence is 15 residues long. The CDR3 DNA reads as TGTGCCAGCAGCTATAGCGGGAGGGACGATGAAAAACTGTTTTTT. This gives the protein CASSYSGRDDEKLFF. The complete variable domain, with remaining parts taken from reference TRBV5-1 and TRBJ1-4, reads KAGVTQTPRYLIKTRGQQVTLSCSPISGHRSVSWYQQTPGQGLQFLFEYFSETQRNKGNFPGRFSGRQFSNSRSEMNVSTLELGDSALYLCASSYSGRDDEKLFFGSGTQLSVL.

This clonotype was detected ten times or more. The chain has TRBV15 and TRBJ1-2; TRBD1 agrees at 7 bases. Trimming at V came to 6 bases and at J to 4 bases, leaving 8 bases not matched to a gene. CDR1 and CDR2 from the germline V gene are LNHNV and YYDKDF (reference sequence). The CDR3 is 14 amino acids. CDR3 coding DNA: TGTGCCACCAGGACAGGGCGGACGGTCTATGGCTACACCTTC. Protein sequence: CATRTGRTVYGYTF.

In DNA form, the CDR3 reads TGTGCCATCACTAGGACAGGGGGAGGGACTGAGACTTTCTTT. As protein: CAITRTGGGTETFF. The chain couples TRBV10-3 to TRBJ1-1; 10 nucleotides agree with TRBD1. The length of the CDR3 is 14 residues. Germline V CDR1 and CDR2: ENHRY, SYGVKD. V gave up 7 bases and J gave up 12 bases; unmatched junction bases: 14.

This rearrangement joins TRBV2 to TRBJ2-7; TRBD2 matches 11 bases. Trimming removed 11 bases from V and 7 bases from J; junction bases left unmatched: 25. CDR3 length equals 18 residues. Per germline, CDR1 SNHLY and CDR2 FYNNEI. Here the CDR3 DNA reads TGTGCCGGGATAACCTTAGACCTCTCACTAGCGGGAGTGGGAGAGCAGTACTTC. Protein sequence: CAGITLDLSLAGVGEQYF. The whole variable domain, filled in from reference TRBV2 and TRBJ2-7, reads EPEVTQTPSHQVTQMGQEVILRCVPISNHLYFYWYRQILGQKVEFLVSFYNNEISEKSEIFDDQFSVERPDGSNFTLKIRSTKLEDSAMYFCAGITLDLSLAGVGEQYFGPGTRLTVT.

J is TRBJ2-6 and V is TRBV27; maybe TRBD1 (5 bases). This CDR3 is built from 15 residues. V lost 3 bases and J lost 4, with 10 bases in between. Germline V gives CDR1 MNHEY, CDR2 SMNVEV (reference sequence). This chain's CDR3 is CASSLQGYGANVLTF. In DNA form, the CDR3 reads TGTGCCAGCAGTTTGCAGGGTTACGGGGCCAACGTCCTGACTTTC. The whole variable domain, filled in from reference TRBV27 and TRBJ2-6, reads EAQVTQNPRYLITVTGKKLTVTCSQNMNHEYMSWYRQDPGLGLRQIYYSMNVEVTDKGDVPEGYKVSRKEKRNFPLILESPSPNQTSLYFCASSLQGYGANVLTFGAGSRLTVL.

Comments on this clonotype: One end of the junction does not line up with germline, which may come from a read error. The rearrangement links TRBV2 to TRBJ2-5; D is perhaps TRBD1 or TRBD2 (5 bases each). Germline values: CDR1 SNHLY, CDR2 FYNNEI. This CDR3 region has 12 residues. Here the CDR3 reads CTSSRDGATQYF. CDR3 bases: TGTACCAGCAGCCGGGACGGTGCGACCCAGTACTTC.

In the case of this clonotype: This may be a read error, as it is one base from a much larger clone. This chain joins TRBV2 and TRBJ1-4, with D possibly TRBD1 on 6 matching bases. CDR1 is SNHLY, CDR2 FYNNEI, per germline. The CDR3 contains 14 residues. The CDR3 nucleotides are TGTGCCAGCAGTGAGGGGGGGCTTCGTGAAAAACTGCTTTTT. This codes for CASSEGGLREKLLF.

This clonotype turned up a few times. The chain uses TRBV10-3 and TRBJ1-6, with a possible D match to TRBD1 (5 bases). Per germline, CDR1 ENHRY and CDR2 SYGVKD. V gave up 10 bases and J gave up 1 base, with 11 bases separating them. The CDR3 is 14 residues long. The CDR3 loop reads CATREGSYNSPLHF. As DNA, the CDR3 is TGTGCCACCCGAGAGGGGTCCTATAATTCACCCCTCCACTTT.

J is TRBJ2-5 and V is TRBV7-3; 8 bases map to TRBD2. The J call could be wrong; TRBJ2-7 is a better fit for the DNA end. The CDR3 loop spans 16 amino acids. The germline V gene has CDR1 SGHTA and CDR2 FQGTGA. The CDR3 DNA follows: TGTGCCAGCAGCCCCCCCAGCGGGAGTGGTGGATACGAGCAGTACTTC. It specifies CASSPPSGSGGYEQYF.

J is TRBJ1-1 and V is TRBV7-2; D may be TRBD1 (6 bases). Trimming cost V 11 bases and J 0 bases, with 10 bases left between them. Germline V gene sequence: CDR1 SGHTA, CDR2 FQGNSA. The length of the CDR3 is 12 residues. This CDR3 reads CARTAMNTEAFF. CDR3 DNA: TGTGCCCGGACAGCCATGAACACTGAAGCTTTCTTT. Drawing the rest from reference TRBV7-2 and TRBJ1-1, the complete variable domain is GAGVSQSPSNKVTEKGKDVELRCDPISGHTALYWYRQSLGQGLEFLIYFQGNSAPDKSGLPSDRFSAERTGGSVSTLTIQRTQQEDSAVYLCARTAMNTEAFFGQGTRLTVV.

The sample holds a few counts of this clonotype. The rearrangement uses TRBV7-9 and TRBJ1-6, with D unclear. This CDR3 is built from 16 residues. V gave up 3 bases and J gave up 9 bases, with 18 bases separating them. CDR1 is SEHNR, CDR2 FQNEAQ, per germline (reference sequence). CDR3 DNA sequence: TGTGCCAGCAGCTTGGTGACTGGCTTTGAAGGTTCACCCCTCCACTTT. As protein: CASSLVTGFEGSPLHF.

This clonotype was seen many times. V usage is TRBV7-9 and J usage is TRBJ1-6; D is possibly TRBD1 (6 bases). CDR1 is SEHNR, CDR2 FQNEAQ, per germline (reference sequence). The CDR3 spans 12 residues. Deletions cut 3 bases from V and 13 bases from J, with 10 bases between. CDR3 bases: TGTGCCAGCAGCTTTGAAAGGGGGCCCCTCCACTTT. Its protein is CASSFERGPLHF.

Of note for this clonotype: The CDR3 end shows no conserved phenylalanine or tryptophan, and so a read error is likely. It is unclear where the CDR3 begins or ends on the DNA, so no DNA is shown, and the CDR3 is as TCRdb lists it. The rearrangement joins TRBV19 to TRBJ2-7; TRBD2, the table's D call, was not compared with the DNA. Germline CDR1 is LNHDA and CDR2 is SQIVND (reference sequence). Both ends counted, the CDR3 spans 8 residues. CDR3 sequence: CASSIGTS.

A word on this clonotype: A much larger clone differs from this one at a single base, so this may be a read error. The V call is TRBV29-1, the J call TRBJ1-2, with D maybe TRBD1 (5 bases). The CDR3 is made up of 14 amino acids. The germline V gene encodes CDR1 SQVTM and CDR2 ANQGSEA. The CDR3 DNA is TGCAGCATTGAAGATCTGGGGCCACTCTATGGCTACACCTTC. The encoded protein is CSIEDLGPLYGYTF.

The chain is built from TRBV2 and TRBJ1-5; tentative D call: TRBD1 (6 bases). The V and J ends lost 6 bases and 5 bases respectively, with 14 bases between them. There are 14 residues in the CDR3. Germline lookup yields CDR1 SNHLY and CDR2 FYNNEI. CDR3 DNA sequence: TGTGCCAGCAGCCCGGACAGCTCCTATCAGCCCCAGCATTTT. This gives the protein CASSPDSSYQPQHF.

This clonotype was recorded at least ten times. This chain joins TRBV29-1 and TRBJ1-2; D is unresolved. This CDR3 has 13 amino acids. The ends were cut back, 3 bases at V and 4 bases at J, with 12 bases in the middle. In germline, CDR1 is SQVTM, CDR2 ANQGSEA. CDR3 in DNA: TGCAGCGTTGACCTAAGCGGGAGCTATGGCTACACCTTC. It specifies CSVDLSGSYGYTF.